This TCR beta chain was captured in a study of T-cell memory formation after mild COVID-19. Overall study: The two donors had largely donor-specific TCR clusters.

General study results and limits: Day 15 to 85 contracting clones showed balanced CD4/CD8; later expanders leaned CD4+. Shrinking CD4+ clones were chiefly CM and EM; CD8+ ones were chiefly EMRA.

Trimming at V came to 5 bases and at J to 6 bases, leaving 4 bases not matched to a gene. There are 14 residues in the CDR3. Germline V gene sequence: CDR1 SGHTA, CDR2 FQGTGA. UMIs and sample barcodes were carried by the TCR alpha and TCR beta cDNA libraries that 5'RACE produced using constant-segment primers. Via MiXCR, TCRdb re-called the 5' RACE reads, giving one row per CDR3 protein. The data hold roughly 200,000 distinct CDR3 sequences, with about a sixth observed a single time. As for this clonotype: What it binds is unknown.

This rearrangement joins TRBV7-3 to TRBJ1-4; 9 bases are shared with TRBD1. Sequencing input: PBMCs or a T cell subset sorted from them (not recorded which). The source of this sequence is an adult woman who had mild COVID-19 (a few samples of this study predate the infection). Cell type and time point are not known. CDR3: CASSPDRGHEKLFF. Written as DNA, the CDR3 is TGTGCCAGCAGCCCGGACAGGGGCCATGAAAAACTGTTTTTT.